This T cell receptor (beta chain) came from a study of T-cell reconstitution after alpha-beta-depleted transplantation in children. Of note for this clonotype: Antigen specificity is unknown.

The library targeted TCRbeta and was prepared with unique molecular identifiers. TCRdb fed the PCR reads into MiXCR, producing one record per CDR3 protein. The sample consists of 85,000 to 120,000 distinct CDR3 sequences, about 8% of them appearing once. This CDR3 spans 12 amino acids. CDR1 SGHKS and CDR2 YYEKEE come from the germline V gene (reference sequence). Trimming stripped 0 bases from V and 6 bases from J, with 6 bases between. General study points: A year had passed since transplant, and T-cell counts and diversity by then came mostly from newly produced T cells. In patients about two months after transplant, alpha-beta T cells reportedly arose from several hundred expanded graft clones.

This chain connects TRBV5-5 to TRBJ1-1; D is unresolved. The sample consisted of PBMCs, taken before TCRalphabeta/CD19-depleted stem cell transplant. The clonotype was recovered from a boy between 2 and 10 years old with acute lymphoblastic leukemia, due to receive a stem cell transplant. CDR3 DNA: TGTGCCAGCAGCTTGGCGATCGCTGAAGCTTTCTTT. This codes for CASSLAIAEAFF.